Each of the 17 T cell receptor beta chains below was sequenced from the same sample in a study of blood T cell repertoires in COVID-19. Clones were sequenced by immunoSEQ multiplex PCR, and TCRdb holds only the in-frame ones, with some missing. The profile covers 150,000 to 200,000 clones, with about 82% appearing a single time and more than 4.5% taken by the ten largest. Sequencing was done on a sample of peripheral blood. The receptor set was obtained from a woman in her 30s with acute or convalescent COVID-19.

The CDR3 region is CASSHDLSSYNEQFF. The CDR3 DNA reads as TGTGCCAGCAGCCACGACTTGAGCTCCTACAATGAGCAGTTCTTC. V usage is TRBV7-2 and J usage is TRBJ2-1; D not certain. Germline V lookup: CDR1 SGHTA, CDR2 FQGNSA. The V end was cut by 5 bases, the J end by 0 bases, with 11 bases between. The CDR3 loop spans 15 amino acids.

The V gene is TRBV6-4, the J gene TRBJ2-7, with D possibly matching TRBD2 (6 bases). There are 17 residues in the CDR3. The germline CDR1 and CDR2 sequences are MRHNA and SNTAGT. Trimming took off 2 bases at V and 0 bases at J, with 17 bases between the two ends. This CDR3 is CASSDGWNSGFSYEQYF. The DNA for the CDR3 is TGTGCCAGCAGTGACGGGTGGAATAGCGGCTTCTCCTACGAGCAGTACTTC.

V is TRBV15 and J is TRBJ2-5; 7 bases match TRBD2. There are 16 residues in the CDR3. The germline V gene has CDR1 LNHNV and CDR2 YYDKDF (reference sequence). V was pared by 3 bases and J by 5 bases, with 12 bases of the junction left unmatched. This CDR3 reads CATSRVWLAVPETQYF. CDR3 coding DNA: TGTGCCACCAGCAGGGTGTGGCTAGCGGTCCCGGAGACCCAGTACTTC. Complete variable domain (other parts from reference TRBV15 and TRBJ2-5): DAMVIQNPRYQVTQFGKPVTLSCSQTLNHNVMYWYQQKSSQAPKLLFHYYDKDFNNEADTPDNFQSRRPNTSFCFLDIRSPGLGDTAMYLCATSRVWLAVPETQYFGPGTRLLVL.

This rearrangement joins TRBV19 to TRBJ2-7; 9 bases line up with TRBD1. Germline trimming cut 6 bases from V and 2 bases from J; bases unmatched to any gene: 8. The CDR3 is 15 amino acids. Germline V gene lookup returns CDR1 LNHDA and CDR2 SQIVND (reference sequence). The CDR3 is CASSPGQGRAYEQYF. As DNA, the CDR3 is TGTGCCAGTAGCCCGGGACAGGGTCGGGCCTACGAGCAGTACTTC.

V gene TRBV28 combines with J gene TRBJ1-2, with 8 bases aligning to TRBD1. This CDR3 is 16 amino acids long. With V trimmed by 5 bases and J by 4 bases, 12 bases remained unmatched. From germline, CDR1 is MDHEN and CDR2 SYDVKM. The CDR3 protein is CASSSRAGGVGYGYTF. Here the CDR3 DNA reads TGTGCCAGCAGTAGTCGGGCAGGGGGCGTCGGCTATGGCTACACCTTC.

The V and J genes are TRBV2 and TRBJ2-3; 8 bases are a match to TRBD2. This CDR3 is 15 amino acids long. Germline V gives CDR1 SNHLY, CDR2 FYNNEI. V was clipped by 6 bases and J by 0 bases; unmatched bases: 5. The chain's CDR3 is CASSQTSVSTDTQYF. CDR3 nucleotide sequence: TGTGCCAGCAGCCAGACTAGCGTCAGCACAGATACGCAGTATTTT.

The rearrangement uses TRBV7-2 and TRBJ1-6; D unclear. The V end was cut by 1 base, the J end by 5 bases, with 6 bases between. The CDR3 has 14 amino acids. The germline CDR1 and CDR2 sequences are SGHTA and FQGNSA. DNA for the CDR3: TGTGCCAGCAGCTTAGTAATAGATAATTCACCCCTCCACTTT. It is translated as CASSLVIDNSPLHF.

In its sample, this clone was seen a few times. This chain connects TRBV7-8 to TRBJ1-2, with 10 bases matching TRBD1. V shed 5 bases, J shed 7 bases, and the junction held 13 bases outside the gene matches. The CDR3 has 16 amino acids. Germline-derived CDR1 and CDR2 are SGHVS and FQNEAQ. The CDR3 bases are TGTGCCAGCAGCGGAAGTGGGGGGACAGGGGCCGGTGGCTACACCTTC. Protein sequence: CASSGSGGTGAGGYTF.

This clone was found once. CDR3 in amino acids: CASSQEGLAGGGGEQYF. CDR3 nucleotide sequence: TGTGCCAGCAGCCAAGAGGGACTAGCGGGAGGCGGCGGCGAGCAGTACTTC. The rearrangement joins TRBV14 to TRBJ2-7; TRBD2 matches at 15 bases. There are 17 residues in the CDR3. After removal of 0 bases from V and 6 bases from J, the junction contained 6 bases not matched to a gene. Germline assignment: CDR1 SGHDN and CDR2 FVKESK. Using reference TRBV14 and TRBJ2-7 for the parts outside the CDR3, the full variable domain is EAGVTQFPSHSVIEKGQTVTLRCDPISGHDNLYWYRRVMGKEIKFLLHFVKESKQDESGMPNNRFLAERTGGTYSTLKVQPAELEDSGVYFCASSQEGLAGGGGEQYFGPGTRLTVT.

The J gene is TRBJ2-3, the V gene TRBV2, with 9 bases lining up with TRBD1. J lost 1 base, V lost 6 bases, and 8 bases had no gene match. The length of the CDR3 is 16 residues. Germline loops: CDR1 SNHLY, CDR2 FYNNEI. This CDR3 is CASRGTGQVGTDTQYF. For the CDR3, the DNA is TGTGCCAGCAGGGGGACAGGGCAGGTGGGCACAGATACGCAGTATTTT.

The J gene is TRBJ1-4, the V gene TRBV21-1; the table gives TRBD1 as D, unverified against the DNA. TRBV21-1 is a documented pseudogene. The CDR3 is 19 amino acids. The CDR3 loop is CASSKDWAGARIIREKLFF. DNA of the CDR3: TGTGCCAGCAGCAAAGATTGGGCAGGGGCGCGAATAATACGGGAAAAACTGTTTTTT.

This clone was observed a single time. The chain couples TRBV30 to TRBJ2-7; 8 bases line up with TRBD1. The length of the CDR3 is 15 residues. The germline CDR1 and CDR2 sequences are GTSNPN and SVGIG (reference sequence). Germline trimming cut 3 bases from V and 4 bases from J; bases unmatched to any gene: 11. The CDR3 sequence is CAWSPVGQGAYEQYF. In DNA, the CDR3 is TGTGCCTGGAGCCCCGTGGGTCAGGGGGCATACGAGCAGTACTTC. The full variable domain, completed using reference TRBV30 and TRBJ2-7, is SQTIHQWPATLVQPVGSPLSLECTVEGTSNPNLYWYRQAAGRGLQLLFYSVGIGQISSEVPQNLSASRPQDRQFILSSKKLLLSDSGFYLCAWSPVGQGAYEQYFGPGTRLTVT.

The gene calls are TRBV19 and TRBJ1-6; D is perhaps TRBD1 (6 bases). CDR1 is LNHDA, CDR2 SQIVND, per germline (reference sequence). The CDR3 has 16 residues. The ends were cut back, 8 bases at V and 8 bases at J, with 22 bases in the middle. The CDR3 sequence: CASGSGAGAPYSPLHF. The CDR3, as DNA: TGTGCCAGTGGTTCTGGTGCAGGGGCGCCGTATTCACCCCTCCACTTT.

This sequence joins TRBV10-3 and TRBJ1-5; 9 bases line up with TRBD1. The germline V gene has CDR1 ENHRY and CDR2 SYGVKD. The CDR3 spans 14 residues. Trimming at V came to 8 bases and at J to 5 bases, leaving 7 bases not matched to a gene. The CDR3 spells CAIQARTGDQPQHF. DNA for the CDR3: TGTGCCATCCAAGCCCGGACAGGGGATCAGCCCCAGCATTTT.

This clone occurred once. The chain is built from TRBV5-6 and TRBJ2-3; 7 bases match TRBD2. Germline-derived CDR1 and CDR2 are SGHDT and YYEEEE. Germline trimming cut 5 bases from V and 14 bases from J; bases unmatched to any gene: 14. The CDR3 totals 13 residues. DNA for the CDR3: TGTGCCAGCAGTTCGGGACTAAACCCGGCGGGGTATTTT. It encodes CASSSGLNPAGYF.

The CDR3 bases are TGCGCCAGCAGCCCTTCCTATTCCCGGGACAGTTCTTACGAGCAGTACTTC. Amino acids: CASSPSYSRDSSYEQYF. This rearrangement joins TRBV5-1 to TRBJ2-7; TRBD1 matches 7 bases. V trimming: 4 bases; J trimming: 4 bases; junction bases outside the gene matches: 17. The CDR3 covers 17 residues. Germline values: CDR1 SGHRS, CDR2 YFSETQ. Looking up the rest from reference TRBV5-1 and TRBJ2-7 gives the full variable domain: KAGVTQTPRYLIKTRGQQVTLSCSPISGHRSVSWYQQTPGQGLQFLFEYFSETQRNKGNFPGRFSGRQFSNSRSEMNVSTLELGDSALYLCASSPSYSRDSSYEQYFGPGTRLTVT.

The V and J genes are TRBV6-2 or TRBV6-3 and TRBJ1-1; 9 nucleotides match TRBD1. V shed 4 bases and J 2 bases; nucleotides not matched to a gene: 2. The CDR3 is 14 residues long. Germline CDR1 reads MNHEY; CDR2 reads SVGEGT. The CDR3 DNA sequence: TGTGCCAGCAGTTGGGACAGGGTCAACACTGAAGCTTTCTTT. It translates to CASSWDRVNTEAFF.